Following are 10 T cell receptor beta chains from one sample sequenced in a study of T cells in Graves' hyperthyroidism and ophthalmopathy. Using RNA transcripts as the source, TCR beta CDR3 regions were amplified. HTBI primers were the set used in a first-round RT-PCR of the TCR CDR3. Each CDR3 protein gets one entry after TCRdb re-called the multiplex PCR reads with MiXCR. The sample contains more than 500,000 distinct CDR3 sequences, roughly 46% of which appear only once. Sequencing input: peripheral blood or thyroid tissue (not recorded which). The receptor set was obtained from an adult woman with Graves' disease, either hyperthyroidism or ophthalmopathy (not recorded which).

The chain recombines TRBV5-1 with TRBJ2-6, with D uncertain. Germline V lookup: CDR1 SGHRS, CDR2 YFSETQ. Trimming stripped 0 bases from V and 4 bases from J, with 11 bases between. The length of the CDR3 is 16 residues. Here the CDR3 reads CASSLGTGSGANVLTF. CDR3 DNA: TGCGCCAGCAGCTTGGGAACGGGTTCGGGGGCCAACGTCCTGACTTTC.

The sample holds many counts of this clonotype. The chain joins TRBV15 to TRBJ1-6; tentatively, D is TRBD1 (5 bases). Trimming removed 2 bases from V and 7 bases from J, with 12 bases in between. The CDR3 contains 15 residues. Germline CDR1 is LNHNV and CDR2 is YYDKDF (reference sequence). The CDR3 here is CATSRSPGGNSPLHF. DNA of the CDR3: TGTGCCACCAGCAGATCACCGGGGGGAAATTCACCCCTCCACTTT.

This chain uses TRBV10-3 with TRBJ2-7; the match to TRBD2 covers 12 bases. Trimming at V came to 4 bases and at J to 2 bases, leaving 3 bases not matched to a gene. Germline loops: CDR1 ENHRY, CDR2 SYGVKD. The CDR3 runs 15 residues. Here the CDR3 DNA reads TGTGCCATCAGTGGGACTAGCGGGGATACCTACGAGCAGTACTTC. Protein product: CAISGTSGDTYEQYF.

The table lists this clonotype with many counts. The CDR3 here is CAISEARTYQETQYF. As DNA, the CDR3 is TGTGCCATCAGTGAGGCTAGAACGTACCAAGAGACCCAGTACTTC. V and J are TRBV10-3 and TRBJ2-5; D is undetermined. The V gene lost 2 bases and the J gene lost 0 bases, with 10 bases spanning the gap. This CDR3 has 15 residues. CDR1 and CDR2 (germline): ENHRY, SYGVKD.

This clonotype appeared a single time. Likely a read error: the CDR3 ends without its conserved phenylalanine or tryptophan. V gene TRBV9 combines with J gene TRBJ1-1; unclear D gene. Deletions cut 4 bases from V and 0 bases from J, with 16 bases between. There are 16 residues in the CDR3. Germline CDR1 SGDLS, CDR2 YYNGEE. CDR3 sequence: CASSLIDIGMNTEAFL. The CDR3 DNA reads TGTGCCAGCAGCTTGATCGATATAGGGATGAACACTGAAGCTTTCCTT.

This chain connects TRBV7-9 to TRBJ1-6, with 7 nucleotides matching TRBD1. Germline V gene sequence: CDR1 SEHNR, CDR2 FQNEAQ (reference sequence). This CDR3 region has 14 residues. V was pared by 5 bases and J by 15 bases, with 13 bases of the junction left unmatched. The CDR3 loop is CASSPGTAIEVLHF. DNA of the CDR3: TGTGCCAGCAGCCCTGGGACAGCTATCGAGGTCCTCCACTTT. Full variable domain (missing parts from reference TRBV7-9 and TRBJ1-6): DTGVSQNPRHKITKRGQNVTFRCDPISEHNRLYWYRQTLGQGPEFLTYFQNEAQLEKSRLLSDRFSAERPKGSFSTLEIQRTEQGDSAMYLCASSPGTAIEVLHFGNGTRLTVT.

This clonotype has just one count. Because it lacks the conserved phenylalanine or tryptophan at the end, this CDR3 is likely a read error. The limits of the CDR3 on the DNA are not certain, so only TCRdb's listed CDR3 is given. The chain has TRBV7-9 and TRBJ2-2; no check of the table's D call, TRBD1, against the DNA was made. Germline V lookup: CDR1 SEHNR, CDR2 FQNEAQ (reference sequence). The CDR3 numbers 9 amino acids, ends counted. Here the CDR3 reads CASSGTGSV.

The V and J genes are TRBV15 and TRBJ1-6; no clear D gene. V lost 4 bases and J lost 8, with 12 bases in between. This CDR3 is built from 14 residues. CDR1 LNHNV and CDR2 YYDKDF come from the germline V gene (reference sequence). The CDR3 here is CATSIQPGDSPLHF. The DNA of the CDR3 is TGTGCCACCAGCATCCAGCCTGGAGATTCACCCCTCCACTTT.

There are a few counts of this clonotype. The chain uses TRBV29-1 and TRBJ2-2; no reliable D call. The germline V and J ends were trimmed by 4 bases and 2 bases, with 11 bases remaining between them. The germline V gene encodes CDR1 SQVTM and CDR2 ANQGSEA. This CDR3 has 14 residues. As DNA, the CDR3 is TGCAGCGTTGTCGACACGGCAAACACCGGGGAGCTGTTTTTT. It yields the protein CSVVDTANTGELFF.

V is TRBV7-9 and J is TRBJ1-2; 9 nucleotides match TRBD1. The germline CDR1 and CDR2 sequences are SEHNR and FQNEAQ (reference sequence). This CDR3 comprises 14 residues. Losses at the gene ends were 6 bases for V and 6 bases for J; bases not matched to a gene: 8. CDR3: CASSFGQGLDGYTF. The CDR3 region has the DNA TGTGCCAGCAGTTTCGGACAGGGGCTGGATGGCTACACCTTC.